A single sample is the source of the 19 T cell receptor beta chains below, sequenced in a study of cytomegalovirus exposure and HLA in healthy donors. A multiplex PCR was run with 60 Vbeta primers and 13 Jbeta primers. Profiling relied on immunoSEQ multiplex PCR, and the TCRdb table lists in-frame clones only, not all of them. In the table there are roughly 120,000 clones, 77% of which are singletons. Material for sequencing was PBMCs. The receptors come from a human donor in good health.

The CDR3 nucleotides read TGTGCCAGCAGCCAAGGTGCCGGGACGGGAGTCTCCTACGAGCAGTACTTC. It is translated as CASSQGAGTGVSYEQYF. The chain is built from TRBV14 and TRBJ2-7; tentative D call: TRBD2 (6 bases). CDR3 length: 17 amino acids. Per the germline V gene, CDR1 is SGHDN and CDR2 is FVKESK. V was shortened by 1 base and J by 0 bases, with 16 bases between the two germline ends.

The chain employs TRBV6-6 and TRBJ1-2; D remains unclear. Trimming pared 7 bases from V and 2 bases from J, leaving 8 bases between. Germline loops: CDR1 MNHNY, CDR2 SVGAGI (reference sequence). There are 12 residues in the CDR3. This chain's CDR3 is CASTRGNYGYTF. The CDR3 coding sequence is TGTGCCAGCACGCGAGGGAACTATGGCTACACCTTC.

The chain couples TRBV15 to TRBJ2-5, with no clear D. Trimming cost V 4 bases and J 4 bases, with 10 bases left between them. CDR3 length equals 13 residues. CDR1 LNHNV and CDR2 YYDKDF come from the germline V gene (reference sequence). The DNA for the CDR3 is TGTGCCACCAGCATTCTAGGTGGAGAGACCCAGTACTTC. Encoded protein: CATSILGGETQYF. The variable domain in full, with the rest retrieved from reference TRBV15 and TRBJ2-5, is DAMVIQNPRYQVTQFGKPVTLSCSQTLNHNVMYWYQQKSSQAPKLLFHYYDKDFNNEADTPDNFQSRRPNTSFCFLDIRSPGLGDTAMYLCATSILGGETQYFGPGTRLLVL.

To note about this clone: The junction and the germline gene differ at one end; a read error may be behind it. The V call is TRBV18, the J call TRBJ2-6, with a tentative D call TRBD1 (6 bases). The CDR3 loop spans 15 amino acids. Germline assignment: CDR1 KGHSH and CDR2 LQKENI. The CDR3 DNA follows: TGTGCCAGCTCACCAGGGGGCGCTGGGGCCAACGGCCTGACTTTC. It encodes CASSPGGAGANGLTF.

This chain connects TRBV6-1 to TRBJ1-1; a possible D gene is TRBD1 (6 bases). V lost 8 bases and J lost 5, with 15 bases in between. The CDR3 has 13 amino acids. CDR1 MNHNS and CDR2 SASEGT come from the germline V gene. The CDR3 sequence: CASSGGARTEAFF. CDR3 DNA: TGTGCCAGCTCTGGGGGGGCGAGGACTGAAGCTTTCTTT.

This clone showed up just once. The chain combines TRBV2 with TRBJ1-6, with D maybe TRBD1 (5 bases). Germline V gene lookup returns CDR1 SNHLY and CDR2 FYNNEI. The CDR3 is 13 amino acids. V was trimmed by 6 bases and J by 6 bases, leaving 9 bases between them. The CDR3 here is CASRAGSNSPLHF. The CDR3 DNA follows: TGTGCCAGCAGGGCAGGGTCTAATTCACCCCTCCACTTT.

The V and J genes are TRBV9 and TRBJ2-7; TRBD1 is a possible D gene (6 bases). The CDR3 runs to 12 residues. CDR1 is SGDLS and CDR2 is YYNGEE in the germline V gene. Trimming shortened V by 4 bases and J by 5 bases, and 10 bases separated the two germline ends. For the CDR3, the DNA is TGTGCCAGCAGCTCCCAGGGGAACGAGCAGTACTTC. Its protein product is CASSSQGNEQYF.

This clone has just a few counts. The J gene is TRBJ2-1, the V gene TRBV4-1, with D possibly matching TRBD2 (6 bases). Germline V CDR1 and CDR2: MGHRA, YSYEKL. The CDR3 spans 15 residues. The V end lost 3 bases, the J end lost 5 bases, and 14 bases lay between the germline ends. This CDR3 reads CASSHGGDLNNEQFF. The CDR3 DNA reads TGCGCCAGCAGCCACGGCGGGGATCTAAACAATGAGCAGTTCTTC.

This chain joins TRBV29-1 and TRBJ2-1, with D perhaps matching TRBD1 (6 bases). The CDR3 is 12 amino acids. CDR1 and CDR2 (germline): SQVTM, ANQGSEA. Trimming removed 7 bases from V and 7 bases from J, with 14 bases in between. In nucleotides, the CDR3 is TGCAGCGCTATCTCACAGGGAAATGAGCAGTTCTTC. Translation: CSAISQGNEQFF.

The V call is TRBV19, the J call TRBJ1-5; 9 positions agree with TRBD1. The CDR3 length is 16 residues. Germline-derived CDR1 and CDR2 are LNHDA and SQIVND (reference sequence). The V and J ends lost 1 base and 5 bases, in that order; junction bases with no gene match: 6. The CDR3 coding sequence is TGTGCCAGTAGTATAGGGTTGCGGACAGGGGATCAGCCCCAGCATTTT. Amino acid sequence: CASSIGLRTGDQPQHF.

DNA of the CDR3: TGTGCCAGCTCACCTGGGACAAGCTATGGCTACACCTTC. It translates to CASSPGTSYGYTF. The J gene is TRBJ1-2, the V gene TRBV18; D may be TRBD1 (6 bases). Trimming took off 3 bases at V and 4 bases at J, with 9 bases between the two ends. Germline CDR1 and CDR2: KGHSH and LQKENI. This CDR3 is 13 amino acids long.

This clone was seen just once. The junction does not match germline at one end; this may be a read error. This chain links TRBV5-6 with TRBJ2-6; D is perhaps TRBD1 (5 bases). The CDR3 covers 17 residues. CDR1 and CDR2 from the germline V gene are SGHDT and YYEEEE. In DNA form, the CDR3 reads TGTGCCAGCAGCTTGTGGACGGGCCCCTCTGGGGCCAACGGCCTGACTTTC. Translating gives CASSLWTGPSGANGLTF.

This chain connects TRBV19 to TRBJ2-1; 7 bases line up with TRBD1. Unmatched junction bases numbered 5, after V lost 5 bases and J lost 1 base. This CDR3 contains 15 residues. Germline V CDR1 and CDR2: LNHDA, SQIVND (reference sequence). CDR3 nucleotides: TGTGCCAGTAGTCCCGACAGGGCTTCCTACAATGAGCAGTTCTTC. This encodes CASSPDRASYNEQFF.

There are a few counts of this clone. The chain recombines TRBV6-5 with TRBJ2-7; D is undetermined. V was cut by 0 bases and J by 2 bases, with 11 bases left in between. The CDR3 is made up of 15 amino acids. Germline V gives CDR1 MNHEY, CDR2 SVGAGI. CDR3 loop: CASSYSLTLPYEQYF. DNA of the CDR3: TGTGCCAGCAGTTACTCACTGACACTCCCCTACGAGCAGTACTTC.

The chain employs TRBV7-2 and TRBJ2-5; 11 positions match TRBD2. This CDR3 is built from 15 residues. The junction had 7 bases not matched to a gene; V was cut back by 5 bases and J by 5 bases. Germline V CDR1 and CDR2: SGHTA, FQGNSA. The CDR3 nucleotides are TGTGCCAGCAGCGGACTAGCGGGCATTAGGGAGACCCAGTACTTC. Protein: CASSGLAGIRETQYF.

The rearrangement links TRBV28 to TRBJ1-6, with a possible D match to TRBD1 (6 bases). The CDR3 sequence is 17 residues long. Trimming shortened V by 5 bases and J by 7 bases, and 21 bases separated the two germline ends. The V gene's germline CDR1 is MDHEN and CDR2 SYDVKM. DNA of the CDR3: TGTGCCAGCAGTGAGAGAATAACCGGGACACGAAATTCACCCCTCCACTTT. Residues: CASSERITGTRNSPLHF.

V usage is TRBV5-1 and J usage is TRBJ2-7, with D possibly TRBD1 on 7 matching bases. This CDR3 comprises 13 residues. Germline loops: CDR1 SGHRS, CDR2 YFSETQ. V lost 10 bases to trimming and J lost 4 bases, with 18 bases between them. Written as DNA, the CDR3 is TGCGCCTCAACCCCAGGGGGGTTATACGAGCAGTACTTC. Amino acids: CASTPGGLYEQYF. Full variable domain (outside the CDR3, taken from reference TRBV5-1 and TRBJ2-7): KAGVTQTPRYLIKTRGQQVTLSCSPISGHRSVSWYQQTPGQGLQFLFEYFSETQRNKGNFPGRFSGRQFSNSRSEMNVSTLELGDSALYLCASTPGGLYEQYFGPGTRLTVT.

This clone has a handful of counts. The chain combines TRBV2 with TRBJ1-5; possible D gene TRBD1, 6 bases. V lost 4 bases to trimming and J lost 4 bases, with 14 bases between them. This CDR3 contains 15 residues. Looked up from germline, CDR1 is SNHLY and CDR2 is FYNNEI. The CDR3 loop is CASSGEGEDNQPQHF. The CDR3 nucleotides read TGTGCCAGCAGTGGGGAGGGGGAGGATAATCAGCCCCAGCATTTT.

The chain joins TRBV5-6 to TRBJ1-1; TRBD1 matches 10 bases. Germline V lookup: CDR1 SGHDT, CDR2 YYEEEE. J was trimmed by 8 bases and V by 2 bases; bases with no gene match: 6. The CDR3 sequence is 14 residues long. The CDR3 spells CASSFRQGAKEAFF. CDR3 bases: TGTGCCAGCAGCTTCAGACAGGGGGCGAAGGAAGCTTTCTTT.